This T cell receptor (beta chain) derives from a study of Ad26.COV2.S vaccination and SARS-CoV-2 variants. Regarding the study as a whole: Relative to placebo recipients, vaccine recipients exhibited elevated spike-specific TCR breadth.

Profiling relied on immunoSEQ multiplex PCR, and the TCRdb table lists in-frame clones only, not all of them. The sample includes fewer than 900,000 clones, roughly nine tenths of them seen just once. The treatment is: around 19 received Ad26.COV2.S at low or high dose, single or two shots; about five received placebo; per-sample allocation not given. Samples analyzed were those drawn on day 63 after the first vaccine or placebo injection. Adults aged 18-55 years in Boston included the donor. Worth noting for this clone: Its antigen remains unknown.

V was pared by 7 bases and J by 6 bases, with 3 bases of the junction left unmatched. From germline, CDR1 is LNHDA and CDR2 SQIVND (reference sequence). The CDR3 is 13 amino acids. The chain recombines TRBV19 with TRBJ1-6; 7 nucleotides line up with TRBD1. Sequenced material: peripheral blood, taken in a trial of Ad26.COV2.S vaccine versus placebo. The source is a person aged 18-65 years who received the Ad26.COV2.S COVID-19 vaccine or a placebo. CDR3: CASTRGVNSPLHF. As DNA, the CDR3 is TGTGCCAGTACCAGGGGGGTTAATTCACCCCTCCACTTT. Combining the CDR3 with reference TRBV19 and TRBJ1-6 gives the whole variable domain DGGITQSPKYLFRKEGQNVTLSCEQNLNHDAMYWYRQDPGQGLRLIYYSQIVNDFQKGDIAEGYSVSREKKESFPLTVTSAQKNPTAFYLCASTRGVNSPLHFGNGTRLTVT.